The rows below give T cell receptor beta chains drawn from one sample of a study of T cell responses to AZD1222 COVID-19 vaccine. Some clones are missing from TCRdb's copy, which holds only in-frame ones; the method was immunoSEQ multiplex PCR. Counted here are just over 150,000 clones, more than 90% occurring once; the ten biggest clones make up less than 1.6%. Sample: peripheral blood, taken 28 days after the second AZD1222 dose. These receptors were obtained from an adult who received the AZD1222 COVID-19 vaccine. The CDR3 runs from the conserved cysteine through the conserved F or W. D genes are given only for firm matches. Some rows mark clone size as missing; the rest say once, few, many or name a class of expanded clone.

d_call | clone_size | j_call | v_call | cdr3_nt | cdr3_aa
- | - | TRBJ1-3 | TRBV2 | TGTGCCAGCAGTGACGACAGGCTGCGCTCTGGAAACACCATATATTTT | CASSDDRLRSGNTIYF
- | once | TRBJ2-3 | TRBV11-2 | TGTGCCAGCAGCTTCGGCAGGGCCGCTAGCACAGATACGCAGTATTTT | CASSFGRAASTDTQYF
- | - | TRBJ1-2 | TRBV15 | TGTGCCACCAAGCCGAAGTGGACAGAGAACTATGGCTACACCTTC | CATKPKWTENYGYTF
- | - | TRBJ1-6 | TRBV15 | TGTGCCACCAGCAGAGTTAGCCAAACTTCACCCCTCCACTTT | CATSRVSQTSPLHF
- | - | TRBJ2-2 | TRBV7-2 | TGTGCCAGCAACCAGAGGGGGGTCACCGGGGAGCTGTTTTTT | CASNQRGVTGELFF
TRBD2 | few | TRBJ2-7 | TRBV5-4 | TGTGCCAGCAGCGTAATAGCGGGAGTGGGCGAGCAGTACTTC | CASSVIAGVGEQYF
- | - | TRBJ2-7 | TRBV6-5 | TGTGCCAGCAGTTTTAAGACAGGTACGACCGAGCAGTACTTC | CASSFKTGTTEQYF
TRBD1 | - | TRBJ2-5 | TRBV24-1 | TGTGCCACCAGTGACAGGGGGTGGGAGACCCAGTACTTC | CATSDRGWETQYF
TRBD1 | - | TRBJ1-2 | TRBV6-5 | TGTGCCAGCAGTCAACAGGGGTTTAAGGGTGGCTACACCTTC | CASSQQGFKGGYTF
- | - | TRBJ2-2 | TRBV28 | TGTGCCAGCAGTTTGTACGACAAGCCGAGCACCGGGGAGCTGTTTTTT | CASSLYDKPSTGELFF
TRBD1 | - | TRBJ2-6 | TRBV5-4 | TGTGCCAGCAGCCGAACAGGGGGAGTTGGGGCCAACGTCCTGACTTTC | CASSRTGGVGANVLTF
- | - | TRBJ1-5 | TRBV28 | TGTGCCAGCCATTTGTTTTTGGGTCAGCCCCAGCATTTT | CASHLFLGQPQHF
- | - | TRBJ1-2 | TRBV6-5 | TGTGCCAGCAGGGTGACCCGGGGACGGCACGGCTACACCTTC | CASRVTRGRHGYTF
TRBD1 | once | TRBJ1-3 | TRBV12-3/TRBV12-4 | TGTGCCACTAGGGGACAGCCGAACACCATATATTTT | CATRGQPNTIYF
- | - | TRBJ1-2 | TRBV6-5 | TGTGCCAGCATTAAGGGGGTTGGTGGCTACACCTTC | CASIKGVGGYTF